This is a list of T cell receptor beta chains from one sample in a study of shared T cell receptors in the human thymus. The repertoire was sequenced with immunoSEQ multiplex PCR; TCRdb's copy has only in-frame clones and lacks some. Counted here are about 710,000 clones, approximately 87% occurring once; the ten biggest clones make up under 0.01%. Separately, the same data were catalogued under a study of human thymus T cells.

What was sequenced was thymocytes. Receptors were obtained from a boy younger than two with a congenital heart defect. Both conserved end residues are part of each CDR3.

CASSGNLDGVTFSYEQYF,TRBV6-1
CASSGGGEPYNEQFF,TRBV6-1
CASSIAKSRDRESAFF,TRBV27
CASRKQGDSGNTIYF,TRBV27
CASAPQGGDLYGYTF,TRBV12-5
CASSVGGTGFPEAFF,TRBV7-2
CASSPGETGTAEAFF,TRBV6-5
CASSSKRSRGIVKNIQYF,TRBV5-7
CASSSARTGDTQYF,TRBV27
CASSPGQGGSLHF,TRBV9